The rows below give T cell receptor beta chains drawn from one sample of a study of blood T cell repertoires in COVID-19. Profiling relied on immunoSEQ multiplex PCR, and the TCRdb table lists in-frame clones only, not all of them. The table includes about 130,000 clones, about 76% detected once. The sequencing input was peripheral blood. Receptor source: a woman aged 70-85 years with COVID-19, enrolled during active disease. The CDR3 runs from the conserved cysteine through the conserved F or W. A D gene is named only where the DNA matches it firmly. Clone size is shown for a subset of rows, as once, few, many or a class of expanded clone.

TRBD1	TRBV19	TRBJ1-2	NA	TGTGCCAGTAGTGTGGCAACCGGGACAGACTATGGCTACACCTTC	CASSVATGTDYGYTF
NA	TRBV15	TRBJ1-3	NA	TGTGCCACCAGCAGAGATACAGTCTCTGGAAACACCATATATTTT	CATSRDTVSGNTIYF
TRBD1	TRBV5-4	TRBJ2-3	NA	TGTGCCAGCAGCTCGGGACAGGGGGCTATCGGTACGCAGTATTTT	CASSSGQGAIGTQYF
NA	TRBV19	TRBJ1-5	NA	TGTGCCAGTAAGGAGGGAAGGAGGAATCAGCCCCAGCATTTT	CASKEGRRNQPQHF
TRBD1	TRBV4-2	TRBJ1-4	NA	TGTGCCAGCAGCCAAGATGTCCAGGGGGAACGAGTCAGGTTTTTT	CASSQDVQGERVRFF
NA	TRBV6-1	TRBJ1-4	few	TGTGCCAGCACCACCAGTAGGAGTGATGAAAAACTGTTTTTT	CASTTSRSDEKLFF
TRBD2	TRBV28	TRBJ2-6	NA	TGTGCCAGCAGCCGCCCGGGACTAGCGGGGGAGAGCTCTGGGGCCAACGTCCTGACTTTC	CASSRPGLAGESSGANVLTF
NA	TRBV28	TRBJ1-3	NA	TGTGCCAGCAGTCGTCCCCGGGGGAGCTCTGGAAACACCATATATTTT	CASSRPRGSSGNTIYF
TRBD1	TRBV5-1	TRBJ2-3	NA	TGCGCCAGCGGAATTGGGACAGGCAGCACAGATACGCAGTATTTT	CASGIGTGSTDTQYF
TRBD1	TRBV27	TRBJ2-5	NA	TGTGCCAGCAGCGGGATGGGACAGGGGGAAGAGACCCAGTACTTC	CASSGMGQGEETQYF
NA	TRBV3-1/TRBV3-2	TRBJ2-5	NA	TGTGCCAGCAGCCAAGGGCCGGGACTTTCCCAAGAGACCCAGTACTTC	CASSQGPGLSQETQYF
NA	TRBV7-2	TRBJ2-7	NA	TGTGCCAGCAGCTCGGGACAAAAATACGAGCAGTACTTC	CASSSGQKYEQYF
NA	TRBV14	TRBJ1-6	NA	TGTGCCAGCAGCCAGGACCTCGGGGAGGGTCGTTCACCCCTCCACTTT	CASSQDLGEGRSPLHF
TRBD1	TRBV7-2	TRBJ2-1	NA	TGTGCCAGCGGGACAGGGGTCTTTAATGAGCAGTTCTTC	CASGTGVFNEQFF
TRBD2	TRBV7-8	TRBJ2-3	once	TGTGCCAGCAGCCCTACCGGGGGGAATACGCAGTATTTT	CASSPTGGNTQYF
NA	TRBV2	TRBJ1-1	NA	TGTGCCAGCAACAGGGTGGGGAACACTGAAGCTTTCTTT	CASNRVGNTEAFF
TRBD2	TRBV7-3	TRBJ2-3	few	TGTGCCAGCAGCTTAAGAGCTAGCGGGGGGGCAAAGAGCACAGATACGCAGTATTTT	CASSLRASGGAKSTDTQYF
NA	TRBV5-6	TRBJ1-4	NA	TGTGCCAGCAGCTTGGCCGTTGCGGCCGCCGCCGCCGTAGGTGAAAAACTGTTTTTT	CASSLAVAAAAAVGEKLFF
NA	TRBV5-4	TRBJ2-6	NA	TGTGCCAGCAGCTTTTACGCAGGGACTGGGGCCAACGTCCTGACTTTC	CASSFYAGTGANVLTF
NA	TRBV5-5	TRBJ1-2	NA	TGTGCCAGCAGCTTGGCTCCTGCAGTTCTTAACTATGGCTACACCTTC	CASSLAPAVLNYGYTF